This T cell receptor (beta chain) was profiled in a study of shared clonotypes between healthy human individuals. In this sample, this clone turned up once. Profiling relied on immunoSEQ multiplex PCR, and the TCRdb table lists in-frame clones only, not all of them. The repertoire has approximately 500,000 clones, approximately 80% of them found once; the top ten carry around 12%. This sequence was found in a woman aged 40 to 50 in good health. Some clones in this sample may be carry-over from other donors' samples. Sequenced material: PBMCs.

The CDR3 sequence is CASSLDGRRETQYF. CDR3 bases: TGCGCCAGCAGCTTGGACGGGAGACGAGAGACCCAGTACTTC. The rearrangement uses TRBV5-1 and TRBJ2-5; D is possibly TRBD2 (6 bases). The germline V gene has CDR1 SGHRS and CDR2 YFSETQ. The V end was cut by 0 bases, the J end by 4 bases, with 10 bases between. CDR3 length: 14 residues.